This T cell receptor beta chain is drawn from a study of T cells after yellow fever vaccination (dated by TCRdb to about 2019). Looking at the study overall: The SMART-Seq v4 Ultra Low Input RNA kit was used to prepare libraries from fractions with low cell numbers. Two healthy male donors, one aged 18 to 30 and one aged 30 to 39 years, were included in the cohort. Blood was collected at multiple timepoints before and after primary and secondary immunization, and bulk PBMC replicates and cell subsets were isolated. To follow T-cell clones before and after primary and booster YFV17D yellow fever vaccination, bulk TCR alpha and beta repertoires were sequenced over time.

This clonotype has a handful of counts. The antigen it binds to is not known. No base qualities exist here, and no much larger clone lies one base off it. In the paper's terms, the treatment or condition label means: live attenuated yellow fever vaccine strain. At every blood-draw timepoint, two biological replicates of bulk PBMCs were collected. A standard Ficoll-Paque protocol was used to isolate PBMCs from peripheral blood. RNA was extracted with TriZol from bulk PBMCs, CD4 and CD8 fractions, and dextramer-positive and dextramer-negative fractions. Broader findings and caveats from the paper: Because the study included only a couple of donors, the extent to which the findings can be generalized is limited. Because abundant contaminating clonotypes from the bulk population could be contained in FACS-sorted repertoires, computational filtering was required. A small fraction of clonotypes showed up in both the CD4 and CD8 compartments, probably as a result of convergent recombination. Most clones expanded after primary vaccination were re-detected after the booster (almost 98% of CD4 and around 86% of CD8), suggesting broad memory maintenance. The secondary T-cell response was found to be weaker but faster than the primary response, with a peak reached on day 5 rather than on day 15.

Germline trimming amounts to 7 bases on V and 3 bases on J, with 12 as the count of junction bases outside the gene matches. From its cysteine to its phenylalanine, the CDR3 spans 16 amino acids. Just the 48-base CDR3 DNA is kept, in frame starting at base 1. The germline V gene encodes CDR1 SGHVS and CDR2 FQNEAQ. TCR cDNA was synthesized by 5'RACE template switching, which introduced a universal primer site and unique molecular identifiers. Priming of cDNA synthesis was performed from both the TCR alpha and TCR beta constant segments. Two PCR steps were used to amplify libraries, with sample barcodes and sequencing adapters being added in the second step. Sequencing of libraries was done on Illumina HiSeq 2500 (2x100 bp) or NovaSeq (2x150 bp). In the paper's pipeline: MIGEC handled demultiplexing of reads and collapsing into UMI consensus sequences, while MiXCR performed V(D)J alignment. Vaccine-responding clonotypes were defined with edgeR using replicate PBMC samples, requiring FDR below 0.01 and a log2 fold change above 5 up to day 15. Each bulk clonotype received a CD4 or CD8 identity based on whether the sequenced CD4 or CD8 repertoire contained that clonotype at higher abundance. The public reads were run again by TCRdb, first through fastp at Q25 and then through MiXCR, and only productive beta chains were kept. Entries that share a CDR3 protein sequence are merged under the most common genes and DNA. These V and J calls are TCRdb output, not the study's own analysis. The sample profile shows 450,000 to 600,000 distinct CDR3 sequences; roughly 17% of them were found once. The ten largest clones represent roughly 17% of the sample.

The sample in question was PBMCs, obtained 5 to 6 days after the first yellow fever vaccination. This receptor was obtained from a man between 18 and 29 years old who received the YFV17D yellow fever vaccine. The sequence joins TRBV7-8 to TRBJ2-1; TRBD2 fits 7 bases in the junction. The CDR3 region has the sequence CASTPWGGGGYNEQFF. In nucleotides, the sequence is TGTGCCAGCACCCCCTGGGGTGGGGGGGGCTACAATGAGCAGTTCTTC.